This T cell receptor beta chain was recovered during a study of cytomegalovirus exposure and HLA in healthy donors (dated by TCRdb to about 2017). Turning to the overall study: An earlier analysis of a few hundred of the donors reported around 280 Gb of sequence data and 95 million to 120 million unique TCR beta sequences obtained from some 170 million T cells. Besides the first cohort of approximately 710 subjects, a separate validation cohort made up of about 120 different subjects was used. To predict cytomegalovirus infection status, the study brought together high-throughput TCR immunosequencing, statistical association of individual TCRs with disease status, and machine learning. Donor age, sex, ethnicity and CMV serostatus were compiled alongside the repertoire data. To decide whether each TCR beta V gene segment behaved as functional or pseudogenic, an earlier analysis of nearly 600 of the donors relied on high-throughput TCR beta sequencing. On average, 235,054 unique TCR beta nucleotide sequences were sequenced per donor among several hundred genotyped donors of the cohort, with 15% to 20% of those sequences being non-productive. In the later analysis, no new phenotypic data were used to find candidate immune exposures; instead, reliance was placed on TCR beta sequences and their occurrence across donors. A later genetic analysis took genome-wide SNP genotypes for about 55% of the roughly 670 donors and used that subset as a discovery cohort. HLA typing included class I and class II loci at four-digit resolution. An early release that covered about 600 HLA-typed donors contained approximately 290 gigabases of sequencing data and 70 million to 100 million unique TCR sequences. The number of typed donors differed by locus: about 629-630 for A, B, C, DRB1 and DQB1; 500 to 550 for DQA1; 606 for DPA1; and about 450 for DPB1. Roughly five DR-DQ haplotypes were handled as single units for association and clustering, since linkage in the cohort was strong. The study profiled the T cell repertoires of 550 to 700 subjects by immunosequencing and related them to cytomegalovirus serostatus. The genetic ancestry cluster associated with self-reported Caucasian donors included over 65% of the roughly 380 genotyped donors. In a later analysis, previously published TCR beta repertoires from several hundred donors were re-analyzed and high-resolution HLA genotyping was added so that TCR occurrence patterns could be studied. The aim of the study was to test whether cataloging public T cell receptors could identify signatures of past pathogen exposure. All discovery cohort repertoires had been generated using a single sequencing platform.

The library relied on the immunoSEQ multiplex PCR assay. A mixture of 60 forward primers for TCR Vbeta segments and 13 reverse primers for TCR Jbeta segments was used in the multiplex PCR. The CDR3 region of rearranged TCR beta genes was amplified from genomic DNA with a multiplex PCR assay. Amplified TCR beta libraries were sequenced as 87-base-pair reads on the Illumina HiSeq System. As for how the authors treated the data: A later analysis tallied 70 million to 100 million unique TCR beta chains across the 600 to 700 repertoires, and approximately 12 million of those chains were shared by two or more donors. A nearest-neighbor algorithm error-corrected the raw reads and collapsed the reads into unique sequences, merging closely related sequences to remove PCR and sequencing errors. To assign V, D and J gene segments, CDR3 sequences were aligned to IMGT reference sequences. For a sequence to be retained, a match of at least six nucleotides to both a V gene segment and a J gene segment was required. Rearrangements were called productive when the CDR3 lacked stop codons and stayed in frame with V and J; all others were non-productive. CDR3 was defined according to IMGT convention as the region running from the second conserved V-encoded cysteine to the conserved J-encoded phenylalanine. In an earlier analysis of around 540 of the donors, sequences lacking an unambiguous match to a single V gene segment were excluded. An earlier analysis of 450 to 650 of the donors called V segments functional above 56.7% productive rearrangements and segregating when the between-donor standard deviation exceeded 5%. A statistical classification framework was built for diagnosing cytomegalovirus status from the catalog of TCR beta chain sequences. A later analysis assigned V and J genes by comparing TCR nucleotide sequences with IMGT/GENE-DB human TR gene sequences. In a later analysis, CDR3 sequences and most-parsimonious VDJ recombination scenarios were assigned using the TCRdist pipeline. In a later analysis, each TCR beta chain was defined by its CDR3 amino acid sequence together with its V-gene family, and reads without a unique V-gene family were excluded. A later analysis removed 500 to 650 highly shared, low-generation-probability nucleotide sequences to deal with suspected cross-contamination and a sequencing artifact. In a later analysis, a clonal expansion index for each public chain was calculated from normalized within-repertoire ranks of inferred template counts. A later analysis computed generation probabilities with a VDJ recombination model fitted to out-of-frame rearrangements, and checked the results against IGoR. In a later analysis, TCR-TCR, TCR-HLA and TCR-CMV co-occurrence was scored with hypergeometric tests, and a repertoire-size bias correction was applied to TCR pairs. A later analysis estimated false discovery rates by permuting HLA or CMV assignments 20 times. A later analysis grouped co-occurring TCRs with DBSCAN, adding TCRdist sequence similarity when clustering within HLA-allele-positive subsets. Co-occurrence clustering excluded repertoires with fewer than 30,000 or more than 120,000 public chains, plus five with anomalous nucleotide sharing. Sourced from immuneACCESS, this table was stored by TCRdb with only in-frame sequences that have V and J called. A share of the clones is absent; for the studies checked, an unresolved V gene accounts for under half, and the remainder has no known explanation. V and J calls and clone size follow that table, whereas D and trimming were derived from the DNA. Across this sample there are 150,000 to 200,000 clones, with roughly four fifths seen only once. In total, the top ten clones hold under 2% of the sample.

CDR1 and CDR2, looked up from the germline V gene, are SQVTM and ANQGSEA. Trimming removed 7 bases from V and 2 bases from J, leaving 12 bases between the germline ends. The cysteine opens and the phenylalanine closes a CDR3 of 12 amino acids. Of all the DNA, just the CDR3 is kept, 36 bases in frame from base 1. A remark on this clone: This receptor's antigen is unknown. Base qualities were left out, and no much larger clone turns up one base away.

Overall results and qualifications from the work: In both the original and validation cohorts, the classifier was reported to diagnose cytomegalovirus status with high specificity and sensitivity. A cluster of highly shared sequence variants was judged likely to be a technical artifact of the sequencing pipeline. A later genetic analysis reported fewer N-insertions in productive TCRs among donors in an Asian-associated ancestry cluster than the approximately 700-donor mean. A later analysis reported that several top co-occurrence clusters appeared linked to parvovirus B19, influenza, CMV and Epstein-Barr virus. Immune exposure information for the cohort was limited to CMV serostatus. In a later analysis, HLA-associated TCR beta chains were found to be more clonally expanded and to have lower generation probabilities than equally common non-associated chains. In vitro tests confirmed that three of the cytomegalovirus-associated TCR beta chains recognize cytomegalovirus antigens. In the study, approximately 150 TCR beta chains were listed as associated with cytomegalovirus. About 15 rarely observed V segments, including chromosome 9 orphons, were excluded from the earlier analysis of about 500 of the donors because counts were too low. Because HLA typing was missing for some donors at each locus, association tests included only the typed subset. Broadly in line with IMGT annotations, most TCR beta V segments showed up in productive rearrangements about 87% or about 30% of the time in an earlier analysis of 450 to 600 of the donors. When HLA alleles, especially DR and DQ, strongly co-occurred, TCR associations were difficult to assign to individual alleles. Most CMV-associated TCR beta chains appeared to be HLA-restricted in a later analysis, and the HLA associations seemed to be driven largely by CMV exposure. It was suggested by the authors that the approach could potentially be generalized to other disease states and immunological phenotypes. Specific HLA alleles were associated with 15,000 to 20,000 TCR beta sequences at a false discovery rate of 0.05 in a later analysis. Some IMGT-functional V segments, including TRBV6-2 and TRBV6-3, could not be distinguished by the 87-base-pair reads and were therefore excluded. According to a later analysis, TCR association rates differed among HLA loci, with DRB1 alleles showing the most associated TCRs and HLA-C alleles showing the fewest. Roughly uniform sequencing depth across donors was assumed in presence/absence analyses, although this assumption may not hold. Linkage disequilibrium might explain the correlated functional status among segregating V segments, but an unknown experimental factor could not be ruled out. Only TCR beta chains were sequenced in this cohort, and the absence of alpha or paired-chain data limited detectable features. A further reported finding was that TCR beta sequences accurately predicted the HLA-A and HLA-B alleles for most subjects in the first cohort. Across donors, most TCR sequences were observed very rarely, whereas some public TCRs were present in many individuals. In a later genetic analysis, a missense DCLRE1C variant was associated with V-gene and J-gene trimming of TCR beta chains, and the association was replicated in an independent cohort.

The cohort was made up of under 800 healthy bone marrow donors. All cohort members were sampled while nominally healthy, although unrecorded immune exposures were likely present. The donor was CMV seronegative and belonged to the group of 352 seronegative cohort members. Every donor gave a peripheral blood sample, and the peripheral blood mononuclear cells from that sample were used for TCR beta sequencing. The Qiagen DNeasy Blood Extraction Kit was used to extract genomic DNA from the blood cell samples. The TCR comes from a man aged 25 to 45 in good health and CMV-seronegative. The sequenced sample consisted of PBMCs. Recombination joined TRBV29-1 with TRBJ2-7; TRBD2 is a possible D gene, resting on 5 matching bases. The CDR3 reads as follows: CSGRGGTYEQYF. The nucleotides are TGCAGCGGACGGGGTGGGACCTACGAGCAGTACTTC.